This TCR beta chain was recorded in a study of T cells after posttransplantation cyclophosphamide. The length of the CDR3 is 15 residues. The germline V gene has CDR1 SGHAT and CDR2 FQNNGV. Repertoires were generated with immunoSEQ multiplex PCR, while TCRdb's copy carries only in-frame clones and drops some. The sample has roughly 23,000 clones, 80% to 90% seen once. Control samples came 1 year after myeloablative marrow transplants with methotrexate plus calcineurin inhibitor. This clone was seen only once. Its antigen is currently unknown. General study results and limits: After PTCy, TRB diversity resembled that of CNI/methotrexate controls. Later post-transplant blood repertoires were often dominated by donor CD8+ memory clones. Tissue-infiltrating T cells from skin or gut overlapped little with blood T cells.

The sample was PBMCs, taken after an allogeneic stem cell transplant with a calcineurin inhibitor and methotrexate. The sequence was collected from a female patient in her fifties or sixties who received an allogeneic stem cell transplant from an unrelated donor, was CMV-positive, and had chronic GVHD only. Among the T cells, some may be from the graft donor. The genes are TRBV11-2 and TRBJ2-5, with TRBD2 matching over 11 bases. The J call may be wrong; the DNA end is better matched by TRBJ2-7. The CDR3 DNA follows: TGTGCCAGCAGCCGGATAGCGGGAGGGAAGTACGAGCAGTACTTC. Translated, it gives CASSRIAGGKYEQYF.